These 16 T cell receptor beta chains were all obtained from the same sample, sequenced in a study of control samples from healthy donors and cancer patients. Sequenced by immunoSEQ multiplex PCR; TCRdb stores in-frame clones only, minus some. The sample includes about 170,000 clones, about 90% of them seen just once. The sample comprised blood. These receptors were taken from a man aged 25-45 years in good health.

The chain carries TRBV7-3 and TRBJ2-5; D may be TRBD1 (6 bases). This CDR3 has 16 residues. Trimming shortened V by 4 bases and J by 1 base, and 16 bases separated the two germline ends. Germline CDR1 and CDR2: SGHTA and FQGTGA. As DNA, the CDR3 is TGTGCCAGCAGCTCAAACGGGGTCAGGGGCCAAGAGACCCAGTACTTC. This translates into CASSSNGVRGQETQYF.

J is TRBJ1-2 and V is TRBV5-1, with 8 bases fitting TRBD1. Germline V gene lookup returns CDR1 SGHRS and CDR2 YFSETQ. This CDR3 contains 15 residues. The V segment lost 5 bases and the J segment 6 bases; nucleotides outside the gene matches: 12. CDR3 coding DNA: TGCGCCAGCAGACTTACTACAGGGGGGCGCGATGGCTACACCTTC. As protein: CASRLTTGGRDGYTF.

This clone showed up just once. This sequence joins TRBV20-1 and TRBJ2-2; D call uncertain. Trimming took 3 bases from V and 6 from J, leaving 14 bases between them. The CDR3 is 14 residues long. The germline CDR1 and CDR2 sequences are DFQATT and SNEGSKA (reference sequence). DNA for the CDR3: TGCAGTGCTAGTGGGCAGCCAATCGCCGGGGAGCTGTTTTTT. Translated, it gives CSASGQPIAGELFF.

V is TRBV18 and J is TRBJ2-1; 10 nucleotides agree with TRBD2. Trimming removed 3 bases from V and 8 bases from J; junction bases left unmatched: 4. Germline CDR1 KGHSH, CDR2 LQKENI. The CDR3 loop spans 14 amino acids. Here the CDR3 reads CASSPQREGDEQFF. The CDR3 DNA reads TGTGCCAGCTCACCCCAGCGGGAGGGAGATGAGCAGTTCTTC.

The chain recombines TRBV18 with TRBJ2-7; D is ambiguous. The CDR3 has 12 residues. V lost 3 bases and J lost 7, with 10 bases in between. CDR1 and CDR2 from the germline V gene are KGHSH and LQKENI. This CDR3 is CASSPLQSEQYF. Here the CDR3 DNA reads TGTGCCAGCTCACCTCTCCAGTCTGAGCAGTACTTC.

The genes are TRBV2 and TRBJ2-5, with TRBD1 identical over 7 bases. The CDR3 consists of 13 residues. V lost 6 bases and J lost 2; bases outside the gene matches: 3. The V gene's germline CDR1 is SNHLY and CDR2 FYNNEI. CDR3 loop: CASRRGPQETQYF. In DNA, the CDR3 is TGTGCCAGCAGGAGGGGGCCTCAAGAGACCCAGTACTTC.

The chain recombines TRBV27 with TRBJ1-2, with D possibly matching TRBD1 (5 bases). Trimming removed 6 bases from V and 3 bases from J, with 17 bases in between. The germline V gene encodes CDR1 MNHEY and CDR2 SMNVEV (reference sequence). CDR3 length: 15 residues. The CDR3 sequence is CASRRDASIHYGYTF. The CDR3 nucleotides read TGTGCCAGCAGGAGGGACGCCAGCATCCACTATGGCTACACCTTC.

The chain is built from TRBV9 and TRBJ1-3; 7 bases line up with TRBD1. Germline CDR1 is SGDLS and CDR2 is YYNGEE. The CDR3 runs to 15 residues. J lost 5 bases, V lost 0 bases, and 5 bases had no gene match. For the CDR3, the DNA is TGTGCCAGCAGCGTAGTCGGGGACAGCAGAAACACCATATATTTT. Protein sequence: CASSVVGDSRNTIYF.

The J gene is TRBJ2-1, the V gene TRBV7-3; 13 positions match TRBD2. Germline V gene sequence: CDR1 SGHTA, CDR2 FQGTGA. The CDR3 has 17 residues. Trimming at V came to 1 base and at J to 6 bases, leaving 6 bases not matched to a gene. Here the CDR3 DNA reads TGTGCCAGCAGCTTAAGTAGACTAGCGGGAGGAGGCAATGAGCAGTTCTTC. As protein: CASSLSRLAGGGNEQFF.

The rearrangement uses TRBV13 and TRBJ1-6; D is ambiguous. The V end was cut by 2 bases, the J end by 7 bases, with 6 bases between. CDR1 and CDR2 from the germline V gene are PRHDT and FYEKMQ (reference sequence). The CDR3 runs 13 residues. The CDR3 sequence is CASSLLGNSPLHF. The CDR3 DNA reads TGTGCCAGCAGCTTACTAGGGAATTCACCCCTCCACTTT.

The chain carries TRBV20-1 and TRBJ2-5; TRBD1 matches 7 bases. V lost 3 bases to trimming and J lost 4 bases; unmatched junction nucleotides: 5. Looked up from germline, CDR1 is DFQATT and CDR2 is SNEGSKA (reference sequence). This CDR3 has 13 amino acids. As DNA, the CDR3 is TGCAGTGCTAGTGAGAGGGGGCGAGAGACCCAGTACTTC. Translated, it gives CSASERGRETQYF.

The V call is TRBV18, the J call TRBJ1-4, with a possible D match to TRBD1 (6 bases). The CDR3 length is 14 residues. Germline CDR1 is KGHSH and CDR2 is LQKENI. V was pared by 6 bases and J by 8 bases, with 16 bases between. CDR3 in amino acids: CASSGGAPREKLFF. CDR3 DNA sequence: TGTGCCAGCTCCGGGGGGGCCCCGAGAGAAAAACTGTTTTTT.

The rearrangement links TRBV6-5 to TRBJ2-7; a possible D gene is TRBD1 (6 bases). CDR1 is MNHEY and CDR2 is SVGAGI in the germline V gene. CDR3 size: 15 residues. Trimming shortened V by 8 bases and J by 3 bases, and 20 bases separated the two germline ends. CDR3 DNA sequence: TGTGCCAGCTCCCGATCTGGGACAAGCCTCTACGAGCAGTACTTC. Its protein product is CASSRSGTSLYEQYF.

This sequence joins TRBV20-1 and TRBJ2-1; D gene ambiguous. This CDR3 is built from 10 residues. CDR1 and CDR2 (germline): DFQATT, SNEGSKA (reference sequence). V dropped 5 bases and J dropped 8 bases, with 7 bases sitting between them. The CDR3 DNA is TGCAGTGCTCTACCTTATGAGCAGTTCTTC. Amino acid sequence: CSALPYEQFF.

The rearrangement links TRBV11-2 to TRBJ2-5; D perhaps matches TRBD2 (6 bases). Between the trimmed V and J ends, which lost 6 bases and 5 bases, there was a span of 19 bases. The CDR3 spans 15 residues. Germline V gene sequence: CDR1 SGHAT, CDR2 FQNNGV. CDR3 protein: CASRYPGRGAETQYF. DNA of the CDR3: TGTGCCAGCAGATACCCTGGGCGGGGCGCGGAGACCCAGTACTTC. Using reference TRBV11-2 and TRBJ2-5 for the parts outside the CDR3, the full variable domain is EAGVAQSPRYKIIEKRQSVAFWCNPISGHATLYWYQQILGQGPKLLIQFQNNGVVDDSQLPKDRFSAERLKGVDSTLKIQPAKLEDSAVYLCASRYPGRGAETQYFGPGTRLLVL.

The chain combines TRBV9 with TRBJ2-1, with a possible D match to TRBD2 (5 bases). The CDR3 contains 15 residues. Germline V gene data show CDR1 as SGDLS and CDR2 as YYNGEE. The V end was cut by 0 bases, the J end by 3 bases, with 10 bases between. The CDR3 reads CASSVGGQSYNEQFF. CDR3 coding DNA: TGTGCCAGCAGCGTAGGAGGGCAAAGCTACAATGAGCAGTTCTTC.